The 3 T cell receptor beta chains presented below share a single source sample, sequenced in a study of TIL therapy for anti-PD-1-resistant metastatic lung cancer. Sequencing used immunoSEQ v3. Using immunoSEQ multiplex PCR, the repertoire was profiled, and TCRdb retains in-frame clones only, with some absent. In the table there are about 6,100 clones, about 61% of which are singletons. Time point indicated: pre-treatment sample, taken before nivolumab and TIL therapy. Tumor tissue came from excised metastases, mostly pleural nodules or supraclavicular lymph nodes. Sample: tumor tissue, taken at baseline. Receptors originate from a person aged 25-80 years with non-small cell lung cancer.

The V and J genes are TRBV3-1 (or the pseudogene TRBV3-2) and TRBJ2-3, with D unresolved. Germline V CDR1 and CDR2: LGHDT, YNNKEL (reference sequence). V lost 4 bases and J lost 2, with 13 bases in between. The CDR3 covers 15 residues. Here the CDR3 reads CASSPLRSFTDTQYF. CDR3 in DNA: TGTGCCAGCAGCCCGCTCAGGTCCTTCACAGATACGCAGTATTTT.

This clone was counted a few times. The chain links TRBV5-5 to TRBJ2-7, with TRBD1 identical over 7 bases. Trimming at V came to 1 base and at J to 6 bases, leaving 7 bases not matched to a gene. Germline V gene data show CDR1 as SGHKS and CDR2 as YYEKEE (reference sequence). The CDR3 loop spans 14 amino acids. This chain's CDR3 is CASSLWQGVGEQYF. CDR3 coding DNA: TGTGCCAGCAGCTTGTGGCAGGGGGTGGGCGAGCAGTACTTC.

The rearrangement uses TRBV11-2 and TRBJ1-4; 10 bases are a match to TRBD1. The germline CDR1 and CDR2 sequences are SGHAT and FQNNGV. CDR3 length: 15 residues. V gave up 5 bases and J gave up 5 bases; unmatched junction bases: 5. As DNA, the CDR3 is TGTGCCAGCAGCCCCCCGGGACAGGGGAATGAAAAACTGTTTTTT. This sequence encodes CASSPPGQGNEKLFF.